The 24 T cell receptor beta chains reported below all come from one sample, sequenced in a study of post-analysis software for immune sequencing data. Points from the study as a whole: TRBV5-6, TRBV5-1 and TRBV20-1 belonged to a set of roughly five TRBV segments that were more frequent in patients than controls.

For these receptors, no antigen is known. Tagging with unique molecular identifiers was a feature of the TCR beta cDNA libraries. One entry per CDR3 protein results from TCRdb running MiXCR on the PCR reads. The sample lists some 690,000 distinct CDR3 sequences; roughly 27% were seen once. Sequenced input: blood. Receptors were obtained from a girl aged 10 to 17 with multiple sclerosis.

This chain joins TRBV3-1 and TRBJ1-2; D is unresolved. Trimming took 4 bases from V and 5 from J, leaving 17 bases between them. The germline CDR1 and CDR2 sequences are LGHDT and YNNKEL (reference sequence). The CDR3 totals 15 residues. The CDR3 protein is CASSRDSGGYYGYTF. DNA of the CDR3: TGTGCCAGCAGCCGAGATTCGGGTGGATATTATGGCTACACCTTC.

This clonotype came up a few times. The V and J genes are TRBV28 and TRBJ2-1; 8 bases are a match to TRBD1. Germline assignment: CDR1 MDHEN and CDR2 SYDVKM. V gave up 5 bases and J gave up 3 bases; unmatched junction bases: 9. The CDR3 consists of 16 residues. CDR3 protein: CASSVGQGGIYNEQFF. The CDR3 bases are TGTGCCAGCAGTGTTGGACAGGGCGGGATCTACAATGAGCAGTTCTTC.

This clonotype was picked up a small number of times. This rearrangement joins TRBV28 to TRBJ2-5, with TRBD1 identical over 7 bases. The J segment lost 7 bases and the V segment lost 3 bases, leaving 17 bases of the junction unmatched. The germline gives CDR1 MDHEN, CDR2 SYDVKM. The CDR3 totals 17 residues. This chain's CDR3 is CASSLVPPGRGLGTQYF. Here the CDR3 DNA reads TGTGCCAGCAGTTTGGTCCCGCCTGGTAGGGGGCTAGGGACCCAGTACTTC.

The J gene is TRBJ1-4, the V gene TRBV20-1; TRBD1 aligns across 9 bases. Germline CDR1 and CDR2: DFQATT and SNEGSKA (reference sequence). The CDR3 is 15 amino acids. Germline trimming cut 6 bases from V and 0 bases from J; bases unmatched to any gene: 5. The CDR3 protein is CSARGQGATNEKLFF. In DNA form, the CDR3 reads TGCAGTGCCCGGGGACAGGGTGCAACTAATGAAAAACTGTTTTTT.

The chain combines TRBV4-3 with TRBJ2-5; D remains ambiguous. V lost 0 bases and J lost 5, with 7 bases in between. Germline-derived CDR1 and CDR2 are LGHNA and YSLEER. The CDR3 has 13 residues. Here the CDR3 reads CASSQDSWETQYF. Written as DNA, the CDR3 is TGCGCCAGCAGCCAAGATAGTTGGGAGACCCAGTACTTC.

This clonotype occurred a few times. The chain recombines TRBV5-1 with TRBJ1-2; no reliable D call. CDR3 length: 13 amino acids. CDR1 is SGHRS, CDR2 YFSETQ, per germline. The V gene lost 3 bases and the J gene lost 2 bases, with 8 bases spanning the gap. CDR3: CASSSRANYGYTF. The CDR3 nucleotides are TGCGCCAGCAGCTCGCGGGCCAACTATGGCTACACCTTC. The entire variable domain, with the rest obtained from reference TRBV5-1 and TRBJ1-2, is as follows: KAGVTQTPRYLIKTRGQQVTLSCSPISGHRSVSWYQQTPGQGLQFLFEYFSETQRNKGNFPGRFSGRQFSNSRSEMNVSTLELGDSALYLCASSSRANYGYTFGSGTRLTVV.

The count of this clonotype is one. This may be a read error, as it is one base from a much larger clone. Because it lacks the conserved phenylalanine or tryptophan at the end, this CDR3 is likely a read error. The chain links TRBV7-2 to TRBJ2-5, with a possible D match to TRBD1 (6 bases). V was clipped by 6 bases and J by 2 bases, with 16 bases between them. Germline CDR1 is SGHTA and CDR2 is FQGNSA. CDR3 length: 15 amino acids. This chain's CDR3 is CASSTTLGTQETQYL. The CDR3 DNA follows: TGTGCCAGCAGTACGACTTTGGGGACACAAGAGACCCAGTACCTC.

This clonotype came up a few times. The genes are TRBV29-1 and TRBJ2-1; D is tentatively TRBD1 or TRBD2 (5 bases each). With 4 bases removed from V and 3 bases from J, the gap between germline ends came to 16 bases. This CDR3 region has 15 residues. The germline CDR1 and CDR2 sequences are SQVTM and ANQGSEA. CDR3 nucleotides: TGCAGCGTTGGCCAACCTGTGGGGGACTACAATGAGCAGTTCTTC. The encoded protein is CSVGQPVGDYNEQFF.

V and J are TRBV3-1 and TRBJ1-2, with 8 bases matching TRBD1. With 1 base clipped from V and 5 bases from J, the junction kept 9 bases outside the gene matches. The length of the CDR3 is 16 residues. In germline, CDR1 is LGHDT, CDR2 YNNKEL (reference sequence). The CDR3 spells CASSQGRGQGGYGYTF. For the CDR3, the DNA is TGTGCCAGCAGCCAAGGAAGAGGACAGGGTGGATATGGCTACACCTTC.

The CDR3 loop is CASSPSGTGEGKLFF. The CDR3, as DNA: TGCGCCAGCAGCCCATCCGGGACAGGGGAAGGAAAACTGTTTTTT. V is TRBV5-1 and J is TRBJ1-4, with 10 bases lining up with TRBD1. V lost 4 bases, J lost 10 bases, and 10 bases stayed unmatched. This CDR3 has 15 residues. Germline V gives CDR1 SGHRS, CDR2 YFSETQ.

This clonotype showed up just a few times. The J gene is TRBJ2-5, the V gene TRBV4-2, with D perhaps matching TRBD2 (6 bases). The CDR3 sequence is 15 residues long. Germline loops: CDR1 LGHNA, CDR2 YNFKEQ. Trimming removed 3 bases from V and 3 bases from J, with 14 bases in between. The CDR3 loop is CASSHAGTYKETQYF. The CDR3 nucleotides are TGTGCCAGCAGCCATGCCGGGACTTATAAAGAGACCCAGTACTTC.

This chain links TRBV12-3 or TRBV12-4 with TRBJ1-1, with D perhaps TRBD1 (6 bases). There are 15 residues in the CDR3. Trimming took off 7 bases at V and 6 bases at J, with 21 bases between the two ends. In nucleotides, the CDR3 is TGTGCCAGCACCCCAGAGGGGGTCCAAAGGGCTGAAGCTTTCTTT. It encodes CASTPEGVQRAEAFF.

This clonotype appeared many times. The chain joins TRBV3-1 to TRBJ2-7; D gene ambiguous. The germline gives CDR1 LGHDT, CDR2 YNNKEL (reference sequence). CDR3 length: 11 residues. Trimming removed 1 base from V and 7 bases from J, with 5 bases in between. DNA for the CDR3: TGTGCCAGCAGCCAAGGGGCAGAGCAGTACTTC. This encodes CASSQGAEQYF.

V and J are TRBV5-5 and TRBJ2-1, with TRBD2 matching 9 bases. CDR1 and CDR2 (germline): SGHKS, YYEKEE (reference sequence). This CDR3 contains 15 residues. The junction had 11 bases not matched to a gene; V was cut back by 5 bases and J by 8 bases. CDR3 nucleotide sequence: TGTGCCAGCAGTCCCTCCCTAGCGGGGAATCATGAGCAGTTCTTC. It is translated as CASSPSLAGNHEQFF.

This clonotype has ten or more counts. V is TRBV29-1 and J is TRBJ2-1; D could derive from TRBD1 or TRBD2 (7 bases each). With 3 bases removed from V and 10 bases from J, the gap between germline ends came to 10 bases. The CDR3 contains 11 residues. Germline-derived CDR1 and CDR2 are SQVTM and ANQGSEA. The CDR3 here is CSVDRGGEQFF. DNA for the CDR3: TGCAGCGTTGACAGGGGGGGGGAGCAGTTCTTC.

The chain uses TRBV7-2 and TRBJ2-5, with 12 bases lining up with TRBD2. The DNA end is a closer match to TRBJ2-7, so the J assignment may be wrong. This CDR3 has 14 amino acids. Germline values: CDR1 SGHTA, CDR2 FQGNSA. This CDR3 is CASSFTSGRSEQYF. The DNA for the CDR3 is TGTGCCAGCAGCTTTACTAGCGGGAGGAGCGAGCAGTACTTC.

The V gene is TRBV7-2, the J gene TRBJ1-3; D is undetermined. V shed 5 bases and J shed 1 base, with 12 bases lying between them. Germline CDR1 and CDR2: SGHTA and FQGNSA. The CDR3 runs to 15 residues. CDR3 nucleotides: TGTGCCAGCAGCGCCCGTGGTATGTCTGGAAACACCATATATTTT. Its protein product is CASSARGMSGNTIYF.

The chain is built from TRBV29-1 and TRBJ2-5; 9 bases fit TRBD2. Germline CDR1 reads SQVTM; CDR2 reads ANQGSEA. CDR3 length: 13 amino acids. V gave up 3 bases and J gave up 5 bases; unmatched junction bases: 4. This chain's CDR3 is CSVEGTSRETQYF. The CDR3 DNA reads TGCAGCGTTGAGGGGACTAGCCGCGAGACCCAGTACTTC.

This clonotype was counted between two and nine times. One junction end disagrees with the germline gene, perhaps due to a read error. J is TRBJ1-2 and V is TRBV6-1, with D hard to call. Per the germline V gene, CDR1 is MNHNS and CDR2 is SASEGT. This CDR3 has 15 amino acids. The CDR3 bases are TGTGCCAGCAGCGAAGGTTCGGGGTACGGCTATGGCTACACCTTC. Translation gives CASSEGSGYGYGYTF.

In its sample, this clonotype was seen a few times. The CDR3 nucleotides read TGTGCCAGCAGCTCGGTACGCCCGCAGCAGTACTTC. As protein: CASSSVRPQQYF. V gene TRBV7-2 combines with J gene TRBJ2-7; no clear D. Germline V gene sequence: CDR1 SGHTA, CDR2 FQGNSA. The CDR3 consists of 12 residues. The ends were cut back, 4 bases at V and 8 bases at J, with 12 bases in the middle.

The chain carries TRBV29-1 and TRBJ2-5; perhaps TRBD2 as D (5 bases). V was trimmed by 5 bases and J by 5 bases, leaving 15 bases between them. Germline-derived CDR1 and CDR2 are SQVTM and ANQGSEA. This CDR3 comprises 13 residues. CDR3 in amino acids: CSVSHVAWETQYF. As DNA, the CDR3 is TGCAGCGTTAGTCATGTAGCGTGGGAGACCCAGTACTTC.

The rearrangement uses TRBV9 and TRBJ2-7; TRBD1 is a possible D gene (5 bases). This CDR3 contains 17 residues. V was shortened by 2 bases and J by 2 bases, with 20 bases between the two germline ends. Germline V gene lookup returns CDR1 SGDLS and CDR2 YYNGEE. The CDR3 loop is CASSVSPARTQPYEQYF. CDR3 coding DNA: TGTGCCAGCAGCGTTAGCCCCGCCCGGACACAACCCTACGAGCAGTACTTC.

This clonotype has only a few counts. The chain couples TRBV7-2 to TRBJ2-5; 7 bases are a match to TRBD1. Per germline, CDR1 SGHTA and CDR2 FQGNSA. The CDR3 runs 16 residues. Unmatched junction bases numbered 17, after V lost 2 bases and J lost 11 bases. CDR3 nucleotide sequence: TGTGCCAGCAGCTTAAGGACAGGCCGGCCCTACAATGAGCAGTACTTC. The encoded protein is CASSLRTGRPYNEQYF.

This chain connects TRBV7-2 to TRBJ2-1; 14 bases are shared with TRBD2. The V segment lost 5 bases and the J segment 8 bases; nucleotides outside the gene matches: 8. Germline CDR1 and CDR2: SGHTA and FQGNSA. The CDR3 length is 16 residues. The DNA for the CDR3 is TGTGCCAGCAGCCAGTCGGGACTAGCGGGAGCTTATGAGCAGTTCTTC. Amino acids: CASSQSGLAGAYEQFF.